The 9 T cell receptor beta chains in this list originate from one sample, sequenced in a study of blood T cell repertoires in COVID-19. Repertoires were generated with immunoSEQ multiplex PCR, while TCRdb's copy carries only in-frame clones and drops some. Among roughly 260,000 clones listed, about 90% were seen once. The specimen was PBMCs or T cells enriched from blood (not recorded which). All receptors come from a woman aged 18-29 years who had recovered from COVID-19.

This clone was recorded only once. The chain is built from TRBV4-2 and TRBJ2-1, with TRBD2 matching 14 bases. The CDR3 consists of 18 residues. The ends lost 0 bases at V and 7 bases at J; junction bases unmatched: 8. Germline loops: CDR1 LGHNA, CDR2 YNFKEQ. The CDR3 is CASSQDAGTSGRSNEQFF. The CDR3 DNA is TGTGCCAGCAGCCAAGACGCCGGGACTAGCGGGAGAAGTAATGAGCAGTTCTTC.

The rearrangement joins TRBV3-1 (or the pseudogene TRBV3-2) to TRBJ2-5, with D perhaps matching TRBD2 (5 bases). The V end lost 5 bases, the J end lost 4 bases, and 8 bases lay between the germline ends. The CDR3 covers 12 residues. CDR1 and CDR2 (germline): LGHDT, YNNKEL (reference sequence). The CDR3 nucleotides are TGTGCCAGCAGCGACTATATAGAGACCCAGTACTTC. Its translation is CASSDYIETQYF.

A remark on this clone: It is unclear where the CDR3 begins or ends on the DNA, so no DNA is shown, and the CDR3 is as TCRdb lists it. V is TRBV4-1 and J is TRBJ1-1; the D segment call TRBD1 is taken from the table without a DNA check. The CDR3 is 13 amino acids long, termini counted. CDR1 and CDR2 from the germline V gene are MGHRA and YSYEKL. CDR3 protein: CASSQDVGAGTPF.

V and J are TRBV7-6 and TRBJ2-7; possible D gene TRBD2, 5 bases. The ends were cut back, 7 bases at V and 6 bases at J, with 16 bases in the middle. The CDR3 length is 13 residues. Germline CDR1 reads SGHVS; CDR2 reads FNYEAQ. CDR3 loop: CASTQRGQGEQYF. CDR3 coding DNA: TGTGCCAGCACCCAACGGGGTCAAGGCGAGCAGTACTTC.

This chain connects TRBV5-1 to TRBJ1-4, with D uncertain. The CDR3 runs 14 residues. The ends were cut back, 2 bases at V and 1 base at J, with 6 bases in the middle. The germline CDR1 and CDR2 sequences are SGHRS and YFSETQ. For the CDR3, the DNA is TGCGCCAGCAGCTTATACGGAACTAATGAAAAACTGTTTTTT. Protein sequence: CASSLYGTNEKLFF.

J is TRBJ2-7 and V is TRBV10-3; TRBD1 matches 10 bases. The CDR3 extends over 14 amino acids. Germline values: CDR1 ENHRY, CDR2 SYGVKD. Trimming took 6 bases from V and 3 from J; bases not matched to a gene: 5. CDR3 coding DNA: TGTGCCATCAGAACGGGACAGGGGTTCTACGAGCAGTACTTC. Protein product: CAIRTGQGFYEQYF.

The V gene is TRBV19, the J gene TRBJ2-5; 9 nucleotides line up with TRBD2. V was clipped by 2 bases and J by 1 base; unmatched bases: 2. CDR1 is LNHDA and CDR2 is SQIVND in the germline V gene (reference sequence). CDR3 length equals 15 residues. The CDR3 is CASSISGGPQETQYF. CDR3 bases: TGTGCCAGTAGTATAAGCGGGGGGCCCCAAGAGACCCAGTACTTC.

This chain connects TRBV28 to TRBJ1-1; D may be TRBD1 (5 bases). The CDR3 runs 16 residues. V was pared by 5 bases and J by 1 base, with 17 bases between. The germline V gene has CDR1 MDHEN and CDR2 SYDVKM. CDR3 sequence: CASSPSLGQGNTEAFF. Here the CDR3 DNA reads TGTGCCAGCAGTCCATCCCTGGGGCAGGGGAACACTGAAGCTTTCTTT.

The rearrangement links TRBV28 to TRBJ1-6; D remains ambiguous. CDR1 and CDR2 (germline): MDHEN, SYDVKM. The CDR3 is 15 residues long. With 4 bases removed from V and 10 bases from J, the gap between germline ends came to 17 bases. CDR3 protein: CASSSPFTGASPLHF. The CDR3 DNA follows: TGTGCCAGCAGTTCCCCTTTCACCGGAGCGTCACCCCTCCACTTT.